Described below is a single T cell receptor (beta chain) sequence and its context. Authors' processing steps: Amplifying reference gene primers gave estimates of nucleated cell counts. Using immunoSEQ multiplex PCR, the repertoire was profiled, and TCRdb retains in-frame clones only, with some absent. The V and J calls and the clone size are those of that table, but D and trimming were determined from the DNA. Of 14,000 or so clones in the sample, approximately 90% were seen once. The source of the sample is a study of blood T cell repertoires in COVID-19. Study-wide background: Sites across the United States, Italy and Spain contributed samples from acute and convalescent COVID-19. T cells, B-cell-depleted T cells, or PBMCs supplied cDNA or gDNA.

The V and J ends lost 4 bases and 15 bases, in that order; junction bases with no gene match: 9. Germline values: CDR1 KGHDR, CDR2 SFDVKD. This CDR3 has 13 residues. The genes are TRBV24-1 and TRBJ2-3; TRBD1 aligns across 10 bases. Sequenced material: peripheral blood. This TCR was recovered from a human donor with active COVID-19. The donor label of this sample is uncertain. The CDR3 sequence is CATSEAGTGARYF. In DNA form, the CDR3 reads TGTGCCACCAGTGAGGCCGGGACAGGGGCACGTTATTTT.